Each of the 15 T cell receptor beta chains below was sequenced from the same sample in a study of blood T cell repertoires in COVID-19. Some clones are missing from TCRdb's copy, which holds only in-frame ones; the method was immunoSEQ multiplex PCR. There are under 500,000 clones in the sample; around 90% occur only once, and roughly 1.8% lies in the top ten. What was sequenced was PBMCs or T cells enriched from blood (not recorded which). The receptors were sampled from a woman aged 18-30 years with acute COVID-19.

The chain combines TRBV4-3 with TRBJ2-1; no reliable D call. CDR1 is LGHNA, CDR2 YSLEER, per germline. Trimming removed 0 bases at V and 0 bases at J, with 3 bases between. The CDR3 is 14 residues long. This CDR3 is CASSQDGSYNEQFF. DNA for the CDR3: TGCGCCAGCAGCCAAGACGGCTCCTACAATGAGCAGTTCTTC.

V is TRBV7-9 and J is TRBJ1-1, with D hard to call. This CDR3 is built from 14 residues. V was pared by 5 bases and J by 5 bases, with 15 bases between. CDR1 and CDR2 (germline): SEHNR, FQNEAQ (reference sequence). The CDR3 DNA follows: TGTGCCAGCAGCCAGCTCAGAAGGAGTACTGAAGCTTTCTTT. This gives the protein CASSQLRRSTEAFF.

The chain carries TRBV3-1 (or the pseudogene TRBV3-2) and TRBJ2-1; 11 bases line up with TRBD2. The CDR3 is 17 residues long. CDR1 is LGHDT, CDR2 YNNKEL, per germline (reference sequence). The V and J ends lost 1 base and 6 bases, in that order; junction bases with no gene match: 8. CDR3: CASSQVLLAGGSNEQFF. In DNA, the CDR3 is TGTGCCAGCAGCCAAGTCCTCCTAGCGGGGGGTTCCAATGAGCAGTTCTTC.

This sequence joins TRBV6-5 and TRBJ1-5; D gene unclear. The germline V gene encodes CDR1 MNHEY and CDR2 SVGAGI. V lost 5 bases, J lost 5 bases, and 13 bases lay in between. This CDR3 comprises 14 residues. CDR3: CASSPQQNYQPQHF. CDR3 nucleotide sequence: TGTGCCAGCAGTCCACAGCAGAACTATCAGCCCCAGCATTTT.

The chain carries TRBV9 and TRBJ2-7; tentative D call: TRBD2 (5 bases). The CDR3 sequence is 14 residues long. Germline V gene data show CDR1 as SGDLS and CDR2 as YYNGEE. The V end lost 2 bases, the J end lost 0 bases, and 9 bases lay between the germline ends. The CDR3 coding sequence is TGTGCCAGCAGCGTGCTAGCCGACTCCTACGAGCAGTACTTC. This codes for CASSVLADSYEQYF.

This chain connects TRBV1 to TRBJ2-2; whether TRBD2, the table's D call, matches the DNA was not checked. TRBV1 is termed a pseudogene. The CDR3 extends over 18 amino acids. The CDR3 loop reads CTSSQGSSGSSNTGELFF. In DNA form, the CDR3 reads TGCACCAGCAGCCAAGGTTCTAGCGGGAGTTCGAACACCGGGGAGCTGTTTTTT.

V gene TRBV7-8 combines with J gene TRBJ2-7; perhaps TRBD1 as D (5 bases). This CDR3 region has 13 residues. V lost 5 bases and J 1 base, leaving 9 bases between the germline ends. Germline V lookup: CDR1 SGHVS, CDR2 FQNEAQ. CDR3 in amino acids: CASSGDSSYEQYF. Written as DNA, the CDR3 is TGTGCCAGCAGCGGCGACAGTTCCTACGAGCAGTACTTC.

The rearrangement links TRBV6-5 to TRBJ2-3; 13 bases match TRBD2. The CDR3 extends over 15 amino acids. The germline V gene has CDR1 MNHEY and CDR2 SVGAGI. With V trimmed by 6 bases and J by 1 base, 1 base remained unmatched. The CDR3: CASRLAGGGTDTQYF. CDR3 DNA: TGTGCCAGCAGACTAGCGGGGGGGGGCACAGATACGCAGTATTTT.

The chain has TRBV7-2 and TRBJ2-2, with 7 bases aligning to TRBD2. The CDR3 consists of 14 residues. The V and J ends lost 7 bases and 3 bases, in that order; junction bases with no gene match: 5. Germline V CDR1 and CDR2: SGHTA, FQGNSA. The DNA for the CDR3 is TGTGCCAGCAAGGCGGGAGATTACACCGGGGAGCTGTTTTTT. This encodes CASKAGDYTGELFF.

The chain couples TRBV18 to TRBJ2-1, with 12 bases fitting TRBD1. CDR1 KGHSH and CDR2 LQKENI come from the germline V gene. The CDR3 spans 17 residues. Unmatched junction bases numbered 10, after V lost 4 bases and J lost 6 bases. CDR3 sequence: CASSLRPGTGGVNEQFF. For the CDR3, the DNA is TGTGCCAGCTCACTAAGACCCGGGACAGGGGGCGTCAATGAGCAGTTCTTC.

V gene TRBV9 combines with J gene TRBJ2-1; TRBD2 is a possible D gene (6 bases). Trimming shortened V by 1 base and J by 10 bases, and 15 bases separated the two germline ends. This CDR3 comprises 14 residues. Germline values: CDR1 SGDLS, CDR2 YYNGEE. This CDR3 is CASSVRGTEGEQFF. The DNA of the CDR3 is TGTGCCAGCAGCGTACGCGGGACGGAAGGGGAGCAGTTCTTC. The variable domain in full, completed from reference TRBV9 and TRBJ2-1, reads DSGVTQTPKHLITATGQRVTLRCSPRSGDLSVYWYQQSLDQGLQFLIQYYNGEERAKGNILERFSAQQFPDLHSELNLSSLELGDSALYFCASSVRGTEGEQFFGPGTRLTVL.

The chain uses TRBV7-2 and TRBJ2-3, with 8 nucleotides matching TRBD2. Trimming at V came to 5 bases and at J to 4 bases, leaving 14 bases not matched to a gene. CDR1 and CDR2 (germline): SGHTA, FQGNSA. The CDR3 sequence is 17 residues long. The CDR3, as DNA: TGTGCCAGCAGCGCCCAACTGGGCGGGAGGTTTGCAGATACGCAGTATTTT. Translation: CASSAQLGGRFADTQYF.

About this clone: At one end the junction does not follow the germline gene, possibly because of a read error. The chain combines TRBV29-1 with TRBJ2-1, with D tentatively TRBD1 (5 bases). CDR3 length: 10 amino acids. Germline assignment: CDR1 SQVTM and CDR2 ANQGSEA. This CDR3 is CSVKDGRQIF. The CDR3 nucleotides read TGCAGCGTTAAGGACGGTCGACAGATCTTC.

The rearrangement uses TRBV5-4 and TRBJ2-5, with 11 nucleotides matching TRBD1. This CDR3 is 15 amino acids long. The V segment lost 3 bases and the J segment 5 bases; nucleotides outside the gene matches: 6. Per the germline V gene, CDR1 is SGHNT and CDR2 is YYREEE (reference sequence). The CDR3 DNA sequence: TGTGCCAGCAGCTCCCACCGGGACAGGGGGGAGACCCAGTACTTC. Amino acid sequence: CASSSHRDRGETQYF.

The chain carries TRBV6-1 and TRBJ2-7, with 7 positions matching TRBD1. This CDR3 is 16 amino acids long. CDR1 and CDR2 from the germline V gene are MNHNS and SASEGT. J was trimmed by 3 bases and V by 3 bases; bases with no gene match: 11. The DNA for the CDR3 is TGTGCCAGCAGTGATACGACAGGGCCGAACTTCTACGAGCAGTACTTC. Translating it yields CASSDTTGPNFYEQYF.